This TCR beta chain was sequenced in a study of early T cells in non-severe SARS-CoV-2 infection (dated by TCRdb to the early 2020s). Broadly, across the study: Bulk RNA from unsorted whole blood was used for TCR sequencing, so alpha and beta chains could not be paired.

The library was made by 5' RACE. The data were produced on a NextSeq 500. To correct for sequencing error and PCR bias, the TCR library protocol tagged individual cDNA molecules with unique molecular identifiers. Both TCR alpha and beta chains were sequenced, and tight co-correlation was observed between alpha and beta sequence abundances in each sample. In the paper's pipeline: Decombinator V4 was used to annotate TCR sequences for V gene, J gene and CDR3. Expanded TCRs were defined as changing significantly between any two time points under a Poisson model with p below 0.0001. TCR abundances were normalised to the total number of TCRs sequenced in each sample and reported as counts per million. TRAV1-2 paired with TRAJ12, TRAJ20 or TRAJ33 defined MAIT TCRs, while TRAV10 paired with TRAJ18 defined iNKT TCRs. VDJdb, accessed 1 November 2021, was searched for CMV, EBV and SARS-CoV-2 annotated TCRs, excluding TCRs annotated for multiple antigens. TCRdb reworked the public reads: Q25 trimming with fastp, MiXCR clone assembly, productive beta chains retained. For every CDR3 protein sequence, its rows merge into one entry that carries the most common genes and DNA. Here the V and J calls rest on TCRdb's processing, not on the authors' analysis. In this sample the table shows about 40,000 distinct CDR3 sequences, over 3.5% of which occur a single time. Around 4.9% of the sample is in the top ten clones.

This clonotype was picked up a small number of times. The target of this receptor is not known. Per-nucleotide qualities are absent, and no much larger clonotype sits a single base away. Set within a cohort of healthcare workers in London, UK, this nested case-control study involved weekly PCR testing of nasopharyngeal swabs along with blood sampling. Healthcare workers were enrolled in the week of the UK lockdown, from 23 to 31 March 2020, and were followed every week for up to roughly 16 weeks. Including cysteine and phenylalanine, the CDR3 has 14 amino acids. Only the CDR3 portion is preserved as DNA: 42 bases, with reading frame beginning at the first base. From the germline V gene, CDR1 is MNHEY and CDR2 is SVGAGI. V is pared back by 6 bases and J by 6 bases, with 15 bases lying between the germline termini. Study-wide findings and limitations: VDJdb matching was skewed toward anti-spike CD8 responses and likely underestimated virus-specific expansions by missing private and CD4 specificities.

The sequence derives from an adult who was a healthcare worker with PCR-confirmed SARS-CoV-2 infection or an uninfected control (not recorded which). The sample taken for sequencing was whole blood. This receptor chain uses TRBV6-5 and TRBJ1-5; perhaps TRBD1 is the D gene, with 5 bases matching. The CDR3 loop reads CASRRGVGSQPQHF. Read as DNA, the sequence is TGTGCCAGCAGACGAGGGGTTGGGAGTCAGCCCCAGCATTTT.